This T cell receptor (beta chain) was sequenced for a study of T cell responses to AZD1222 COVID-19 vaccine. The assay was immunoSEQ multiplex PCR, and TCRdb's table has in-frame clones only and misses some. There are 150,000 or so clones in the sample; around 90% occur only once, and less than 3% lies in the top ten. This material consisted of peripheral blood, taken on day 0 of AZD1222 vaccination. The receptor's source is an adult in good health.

Here the CDR3 reads CASSQVLQGNTEAFF. DNA of the CDR3: TGTGCCAGCAGCCAAGTCCTCCAGGGGAACACTGAAGCTTTCTTT. The V gene is TRBV3-1 (or the pseudogene TRBV3-2), the J gene TRBJ1-1; D is perhaps TRBD1 (5 bases). From germline, CDR1 is LGHDT and CDR2 YNNKEL (reference sequence). Between the trimmed V and J ends, which lost 1 base and 1 base, there was a span of 10 bases. This CDR3 is built from 15 residues.